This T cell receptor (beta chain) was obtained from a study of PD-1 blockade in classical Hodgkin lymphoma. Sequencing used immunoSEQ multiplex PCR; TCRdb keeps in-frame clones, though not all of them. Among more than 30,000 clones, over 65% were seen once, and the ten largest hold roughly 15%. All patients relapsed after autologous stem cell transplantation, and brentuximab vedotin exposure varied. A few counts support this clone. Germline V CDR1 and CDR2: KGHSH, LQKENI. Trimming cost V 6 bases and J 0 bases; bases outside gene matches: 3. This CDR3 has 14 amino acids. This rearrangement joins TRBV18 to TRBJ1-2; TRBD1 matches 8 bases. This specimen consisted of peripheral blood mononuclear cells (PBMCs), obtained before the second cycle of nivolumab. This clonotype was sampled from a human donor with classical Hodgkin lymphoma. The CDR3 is CASSSTGANYGYTF. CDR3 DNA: TGTGCCAGCTCCTCGACAGGGGCTAACTATGGCTACACCTTC.